This TCR beta chain was obtained from a study of blood T cell repertoires in COVID-19. V shed 6 bases, J shed 8 bases, and the junction held 8 bases outside the gene matches. Germline-derived CDR1 and CDR2 are MNHEY and SVGEGT. The CDR3 length is 14 residues. As originally analysed: Researchers report that nucleated cell counts were estimated from reference gene primer amplification. Assay: immunoSEQ multiplex PCR; the TCRdb copy retains only in-frame clones and omits some. V and J calls and clone size come straight from that table; D and trimming were deduced from the DNA. Of about 60,000 clones listed, roughly 84% are singletons. Patients in Seattle were enrolled during active infection, then followed longitudinally.

The gene calls are TRBV6-2 or TRBV6-3 and TRBJ2-1, with TRBD2 identical over 9 bases. What was sequenced was peripheral blood. This clonotype was sampled from a middle-aged man with COVID-19, enrolled during active disease. CDR3 sequence reads: CASSTHGGRDEQFF. The CDR3 DNA reads as TGTGCCAGCAGCACTCACGGCGGGAGGGATGAGCAGTTCTTC.